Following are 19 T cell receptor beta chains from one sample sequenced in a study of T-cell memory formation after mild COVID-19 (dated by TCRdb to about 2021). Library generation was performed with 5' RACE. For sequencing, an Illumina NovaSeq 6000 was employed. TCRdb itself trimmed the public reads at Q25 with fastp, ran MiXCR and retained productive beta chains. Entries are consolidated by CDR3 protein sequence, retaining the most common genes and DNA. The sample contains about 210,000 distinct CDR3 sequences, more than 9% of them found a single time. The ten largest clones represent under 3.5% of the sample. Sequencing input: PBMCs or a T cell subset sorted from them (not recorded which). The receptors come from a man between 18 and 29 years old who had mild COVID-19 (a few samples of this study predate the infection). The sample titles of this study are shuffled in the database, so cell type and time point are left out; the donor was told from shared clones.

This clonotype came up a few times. The CDR3 nucleotides read TGTGCCAGCGGCCCCAGGATGTCCTACGAGCAGTACGTC. This encodes CASGPRMSYEQYV. The V call is TRBV6-2 or TRBV6-3, the J call TRBJ2-7; D unresolved. V dropped 8 bases and J dropped 1 base, with 12 bases sitting between them. This CDR3 comprises 13 residues. The germline gives CDR1 MNHEY, CDR2 SVGEGT.

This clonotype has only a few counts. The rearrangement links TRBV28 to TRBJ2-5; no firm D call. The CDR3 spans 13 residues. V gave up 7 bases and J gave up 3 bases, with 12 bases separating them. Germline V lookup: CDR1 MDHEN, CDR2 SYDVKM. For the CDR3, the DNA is TGTGCCAGCACTGGGTGGGATAAAGAGACCCAGTACTTC. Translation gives CASTGWDKETQYF.

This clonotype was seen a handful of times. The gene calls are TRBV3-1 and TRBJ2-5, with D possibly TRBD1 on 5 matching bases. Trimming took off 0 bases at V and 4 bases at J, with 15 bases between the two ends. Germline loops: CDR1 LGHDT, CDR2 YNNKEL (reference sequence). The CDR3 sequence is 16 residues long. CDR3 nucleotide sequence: TGTGCCAGCAGCCAAGATGAAGCGCCAGGGCGAGAGACCCAGTACTTC. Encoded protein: CASSQDEAPGRETQYF.

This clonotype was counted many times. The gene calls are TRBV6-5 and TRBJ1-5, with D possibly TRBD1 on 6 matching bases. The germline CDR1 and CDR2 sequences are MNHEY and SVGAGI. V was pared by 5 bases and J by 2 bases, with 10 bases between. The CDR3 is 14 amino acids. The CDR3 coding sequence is TGTGCCAGCAGTCCCGACAGGCGCAATCAGCCCCAGCATTTT. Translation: CASSPDRRNQPQHF.

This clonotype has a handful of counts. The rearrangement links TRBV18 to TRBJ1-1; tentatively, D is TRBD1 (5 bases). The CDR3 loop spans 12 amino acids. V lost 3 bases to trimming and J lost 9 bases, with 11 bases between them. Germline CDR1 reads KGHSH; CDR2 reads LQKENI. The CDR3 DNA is TGTGCCAGCTCACCCCGGGACGGTAAAGCTTTCTTT. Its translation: CASSPRDGKAFF.

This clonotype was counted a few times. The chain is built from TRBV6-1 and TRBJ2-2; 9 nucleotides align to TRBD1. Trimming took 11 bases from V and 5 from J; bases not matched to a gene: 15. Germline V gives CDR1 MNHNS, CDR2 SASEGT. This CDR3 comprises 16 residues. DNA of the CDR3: TGTGCCTACTCGGAACAGGGGGCTTTGAGGACCGGGGAGCTGTTTTTT. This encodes CAYSEQGALRTGELFF.

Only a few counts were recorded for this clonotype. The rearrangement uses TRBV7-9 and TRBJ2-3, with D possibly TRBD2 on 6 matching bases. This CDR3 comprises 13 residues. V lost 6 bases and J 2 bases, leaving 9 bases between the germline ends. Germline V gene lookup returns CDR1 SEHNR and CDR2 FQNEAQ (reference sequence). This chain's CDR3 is CASRRESTDTQYF. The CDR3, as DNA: TGTGCCAGCAGGCGGGAATCCACAGATACGCAGTATTTT.

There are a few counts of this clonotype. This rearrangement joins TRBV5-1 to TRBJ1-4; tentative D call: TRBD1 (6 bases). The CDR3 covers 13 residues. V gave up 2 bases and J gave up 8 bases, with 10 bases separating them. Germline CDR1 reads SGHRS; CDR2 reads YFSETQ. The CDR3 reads CASSFGGQEKLFF. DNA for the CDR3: TGCGCCAGCAGCTTTGGGGGGCAGGAAAAACTGTTTTTT.

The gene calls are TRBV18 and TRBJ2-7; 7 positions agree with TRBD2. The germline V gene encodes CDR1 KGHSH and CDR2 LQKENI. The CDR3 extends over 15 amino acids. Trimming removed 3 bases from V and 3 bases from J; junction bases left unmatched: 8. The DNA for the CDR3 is TGTGCCAGCTCACCGGAGGGGACTACGGTCTACGAGCAGTACGTC. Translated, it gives CASSPEGTTVYEQYV.

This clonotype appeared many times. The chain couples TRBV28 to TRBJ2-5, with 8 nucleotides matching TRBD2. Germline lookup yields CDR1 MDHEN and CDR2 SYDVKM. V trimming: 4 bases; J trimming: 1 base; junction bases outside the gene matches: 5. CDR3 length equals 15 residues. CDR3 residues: CASSSAGGPQETQYF. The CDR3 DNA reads TGTGCCAGCAGTTCTGCGGGGGGCCCCCAAGAGACCCAGTACTTC.

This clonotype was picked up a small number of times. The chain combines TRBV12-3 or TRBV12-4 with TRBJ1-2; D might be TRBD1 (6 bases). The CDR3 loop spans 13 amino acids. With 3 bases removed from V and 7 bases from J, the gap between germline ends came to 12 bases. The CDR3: CASSFMGALGYTF. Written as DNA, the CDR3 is TGTGCCAGCAGTTTTATGGGGGCGCTTGGCTACACCTTC.

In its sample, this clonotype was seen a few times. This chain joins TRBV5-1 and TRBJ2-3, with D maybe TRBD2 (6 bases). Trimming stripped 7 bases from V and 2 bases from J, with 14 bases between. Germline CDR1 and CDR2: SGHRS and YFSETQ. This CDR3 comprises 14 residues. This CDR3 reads CASRGRPDTDTQYF. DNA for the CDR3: TGCGCCAGCCGGGGGAGACCAGACACAGATACGCAGTATTTT.

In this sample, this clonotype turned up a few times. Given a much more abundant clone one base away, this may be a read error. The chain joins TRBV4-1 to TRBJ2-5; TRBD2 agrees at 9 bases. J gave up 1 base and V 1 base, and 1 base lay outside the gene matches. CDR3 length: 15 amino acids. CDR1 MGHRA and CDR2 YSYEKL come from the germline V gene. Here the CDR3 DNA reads TGCGCCAGCAGCCAAGCGACTAGCGGCCAAGAGACCCAGTACTTC. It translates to CASSQATSGQETQYF.

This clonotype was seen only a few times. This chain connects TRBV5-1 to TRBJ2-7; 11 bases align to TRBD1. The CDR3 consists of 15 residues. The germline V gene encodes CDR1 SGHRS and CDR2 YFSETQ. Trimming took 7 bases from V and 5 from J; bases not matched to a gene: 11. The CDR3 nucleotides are TGCGCCAGCGGACCCGGACAGGGGGCTGGAGACGAGCAGTACGTC. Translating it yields CASGPGQGAGDEQYV.

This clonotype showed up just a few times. The CDR3 reads CSAPGWSGQETQYF. For the CDR3, the DNA is TGCAGTGCCCCGGGCTGGAGTGGGCAAGAGACCCAGTACTTC. The rearrangement joins TRBV20-1 to TRBJ2-5; D not resolved. Germline CDR1 is DFQATT and CDR2 is SNEGSKA (reference sequence). Trimming took 6 bases from V and 2 from J, leaving 16 bases between them. The CDR3 is made up of 14 amino acids.

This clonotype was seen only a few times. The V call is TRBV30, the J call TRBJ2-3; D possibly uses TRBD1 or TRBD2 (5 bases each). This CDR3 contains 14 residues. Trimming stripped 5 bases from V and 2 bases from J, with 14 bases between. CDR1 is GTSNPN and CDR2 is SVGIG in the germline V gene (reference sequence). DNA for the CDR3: TGTGCCTGGGCCGAGGGGAGAGCCACAGATACGCAGTATTTT. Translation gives CAWAEGRATDTQYF.

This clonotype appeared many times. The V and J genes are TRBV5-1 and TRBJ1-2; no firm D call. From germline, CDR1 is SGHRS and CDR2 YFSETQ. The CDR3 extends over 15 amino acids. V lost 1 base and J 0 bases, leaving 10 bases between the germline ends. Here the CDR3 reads CASSLRQPPNYGYTF. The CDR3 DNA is TGCGCCAGCAGCTTGAGGCAGCCGCCTAACTATGGCTACACCTTC.

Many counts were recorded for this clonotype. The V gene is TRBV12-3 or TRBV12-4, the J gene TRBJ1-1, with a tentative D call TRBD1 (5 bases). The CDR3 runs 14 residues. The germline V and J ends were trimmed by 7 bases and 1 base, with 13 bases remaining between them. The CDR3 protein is CASIAGLGNTEAFF. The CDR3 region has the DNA TGTGCCAGCATTGCAGGGCTTGGGAACACTGAAGCTTTCTTT.

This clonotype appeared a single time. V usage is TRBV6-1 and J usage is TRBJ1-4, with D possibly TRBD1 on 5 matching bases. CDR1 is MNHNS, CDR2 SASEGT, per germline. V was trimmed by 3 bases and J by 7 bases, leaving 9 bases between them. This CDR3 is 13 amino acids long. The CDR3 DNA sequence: TGTGCCAGCAGTGACCCTGACAGTGAAAAACTGTTTTTT. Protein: CASSDPDSEKLFF.